These 27 T cell receptor beta chains came from one sample sequenced in a study of high-grade serous ovarian cancer treatment subgroups. Tumor samples were obtained before definitive surgery or chemotherapy. Assay: immunoSEQ multiplex PCR; the TCRdb copy retains only in-frame clones and omits some. The table includes under 30,000 clones, about 88% detected once. Sequencing was done on a sample of tumor tissue. The receptors come from a human donor with high-grade serous ovarian cancer.

The genes are TRBV11-3 and TRBJ2-3, with D uncertain. CDR1 and CDR2 from the germline V gene are SGHNT and YENEEA. V lost 0 bases and J 2 bases, leaving 6 bases between the germline ends. There are 14 residues in the CDR3. CDR3 in DNA: TGTGCCAGCAGCTTAGATGGCAACACAGATACGCAGTATTTT. It encodes CASSLDGNTDTQYF.

J is TRBJ2-1 and V is TRBV19, with 7 bases that match TRBD2. Germline V lookup: CDR1 LNHDA, CDR2 SQIVND (reference sequence). The CDR3 length is 15 residues. V lost 1 base to trimming and J lost 4 bases; unmatched junction nucleotides: 4. CDR3 bases: TGTGCCAGTAGTATAGGCGGGAGCGGGTACAATGAGCAGTTCTTC. Translated, it gives CASSIGGSGYNEQFF.

This rearrangement joins TRBV7-8 to TRBJ2-4; 7 bases map to TRBD2. CDR3 length: 17 residues. V trimming: 1 base; J trimming: 1 base; junction bases outside the gene matches: 7. Germline loops: CDR1 SGHVS, CDR2 FQNEAQ. The CDR3 sequence: CASSLVGRGGAKNIQYF. The CDR3 DNA reads as TGTGCCAGCAGCTTAGTTGGTCGGGGAGGGGCCAAAAACATTCAGTACTTC.

In DNA, the CDR3 is TGCGCCAGCAGCGCTGCCGGGACTAGCGGGACCTACGAGCAGTACTTC. Translated, it gives CASSAAGTSGTYEQYF. V usage is TRBV5-1 and J usage is TRBJ2-7; TRBD2 aligns across 13 bases. The trim removed 4 bases at V and 2 bases at J, leaving 6 bases unmatched. The V gene's germline CDR1 is SGHRS and CDR2 YFSETQ. The CDR3 sequence is 16 residues long.

CDR3 nucleotides: TGTGCCAGCAGCCAAGATCACTCGGAACTTGCTGGGTACAATGAGCAGTTCTTC. Its protein product is CASSQDHSELAGYNEQFF. This chain joins TRBV4-2 and TRBJ2-1; no firm D call. Germline CDR1 and CDR2: LGHNA and YNFKEQ. V gave up 0 bases and J gave up 4 bases, with 19 bases separating them. This CDR3 is 18 amino acids long.

The J gene is TRBJ1-4, the V gene TRBV11-2; tentative D call: TRBD1 (6 bases). V gave up 4 bases and J gave up 8 bases, with 17 bases separating them. There are 15 residues in the CDR3. The germline gives CDR1 SGHAT, CDR2 FQNNGV. CDR3: CASSSTGMSGEKLFF. CDR3 coding DNA: TGTGCCAGCAGCTCAACAGGGATGTCAGGAGAAAAACTGTTTTTT.

The J gene is TRBJ2-3, the V gene TRBV5-1; 7 positions agree with TRBD2. The junction had 5 bases not matched to a gene; V was cut back by 0 bases and J by 4 bases. The length of the CDR3 is 15 residues. Germline V CDR1 and CDR2: SGHRS, YFSETQ. The CDR3 reads CASSLEGRAPDTQYF. The CDR3 coding sequence is TGCGCCAGCAGCTTGGAGGGGAGGGCCCCAGATACGCAGTATTTT.

CDR3 nucleotide sequence: TGTGCCAGCAGTTACTCGATTTGGCGGGTCCGCGAGACCCAGTACTTC. This encodes CASSYSIWRVRETQYF. The chain carries TRBV6-5 and TRBJ2-5; D is perhaps TRBD2 (5 bases). This CDR3 contains 16 residues. V lost 0 bases to trimming and J lost 5 bases, with 16 bases between them. The V gene's germline CDR1 is MNHEY and CDR2 SVGAGI.

J is TRBJ1-4 and V is TRBV4-2; tentative D call: TRBD1 (6 bases). Deletions cut 0 bases from V and 4 bases from J, with 15 bases between. The CDR3 length is 17 residues. Germline V CDR1 and CDR2: LGHNA, YNFKEQ. The CDR3 spells CASSQDGAGAFNEKLFF. DNA of the CDR3: TGTGCCAGCAGCCAAGATGGGGCAGGGGCATTTAATGAAAAACTGTTTTTT.

J is TRBJ2-2 and V is TRBV5-1, with D tentatively TRBD2 (8 bases). The CDR3 loop spans 16 amino acids. V lost 4 bases to trimming and J lost 4 bases, with 17 bases between them. Looked up from germline, CDR1 is SGHRS and CDR2 is YFSETQ. The DNA of the CDR3 is TGCGCCAGCAGCCTGATAGCGGGACAGACCACCGGGGAGCTGTTTTTT. Protein: CASSLIAGQTTGELFF.

This clone was recorded once. The V call is TRBV5-1, the J call TRBJ2-7; 7 bases line up with TRBD2. Trimming took 0 bases from V and 8 from J; bases not matched to a gene: 8. The CDR3 covers 14 residues. The germline V gene encodes CDR1 SGHRS and CDR2 YFSETQ. The chain's CDR3 is CASSLGVTSDQQYF. The CDR3 nucleotides are TGCGCCAGCAGCTTGGGGGTCACTAGCGATCAGCAGTACTTC.

The CDR3: CARSFYRGLGQPQHF. CDR3 DNA: TGTGCCAGAAGCTTCTACAGGGGACTGGGGCAGCCCCAGCATTTT. The V and J genes are TRBV5-3 and TRBJ1-5; 7 bases map to TRBD1. Being an ORF, TRBV5-3 has a function that is uncertain. The J segment lost 7 bases and the V segment lost 2 bases, leaving 9 bases of the junction unmatched. The CDR3 spans 15 residues.

V is TRBV9 and J is TRBJ2-2; no definite D call. V was trimmed by 0 bases and J by 5 bases, leaving 8 bases between them. Per the germline V gene, CDR1 is SGDLS and CDR2 is YYNGEE. This CDR3 is 14 amino acids long. The CDR3 nucleotides are TGTGCCAGCAGCGTAGTGGGGTTGACCGGGGAGCTGTTTTTT. Translated: CASSVVGLTGELFF.

This chain links TRBV6-1 with TRBJ1-4; 7 nucleotides match TRBD1. The CDR3 loop spans 16 amino acids. Germline CDR1 is MNHNS and CDR2 is SASEGT. With 3 bases clipped from V and 0 bases from J, the junction kept 4 bases outside the gene matches. Written as DNA, the CDR3 is TGTGCCAGCAGTGAGTGGACAGGACCAACTAATGAAAAACTGTTTTTT. Encoded protein: CASSEWTGPTNEKLFF.

In DNA, the CDR3 is TGCGCCAGCCTTGGGCGGGATGATGGTGAGCAGTTCTTC. It codes for CASLGRDDGEQFF. This sequence joins TRBV5-1 and TRBJ2-1; TRBD2 might be the D (6 bases). Germline lookup yields CDR1 SGHRS and CDR2 YFSETQ. The CDR3 runs 13 residues. The germline V and J ends were trimmed by 7 bases and 9 bases, with 17 bases remaining between them. Full variable domain (missing parts from reference TRBV5-1 and TRBJ2-1): KAGVTQTPRYLIKTRGQQVTLSCSPISGHRSVSWYQQTPGQGLQFLFEYFSETQRNKGNFPGRFSGRQFSNSRSEMNVSTLELGDSALYLCASLGRDDGEQFFGPGTRLTVL.

The genes are TRBV11-2 and TRBJ2-3, with 7 bases that match TRBD2. Germline CDR1 reads SGHAT; CDR2 reads FQNNGV. Trimming cost V 2 bases and J 0 bases; bases outside gene matches: 11. This CDR3 has 18 residues. The CDR3 spells CASSLRFLGGRSTDTQYF. CDR3 nucleotides: TGTGCCAGCAGCTTACGTTTCCTCGGCGGGAGAAGCACAGATACGCAGTATTTT.

The chain joins TRBV11-1 to TRBJ2-2; D uncertain. V shed 5 bases and J shed 1 base, with 8 bases lying between them. The CDR3 is 14 amino acids. In germline, CDR1 is SGHAT, CDR2 FQDESV (reference sequence). This CDR3 reads CASSLKRNTGELFF. In DNA, the CDR3 is TGTGCCAGCAGCCTCAAGCGGAACACCGGGGAGCTGTTTTTT.

This clone has just one count. The genes are TRBV29-1 and TRBJ2-5; 13 bases are shared with TRBD2. Germline V gives CDR1 SQVTM, CDR2 ANQGSEA. CDR3 size: 18 residues. Germline trimming cut 3 bases from V and 5 bases from J; bases unmatched to any gene: 15. The CDR3, as DNA: TGCAGCGTTGAGTGGGGATGGACTAGCGGGAGTCAGGGGGAGACCCAGTACTTC. It codes for CSVEWGWTSGSQGETQYF. The full variable domain, with the rest looked up from reference TRBV29-1 and TRBJ2-5, is SAVISQKPSRDICQRGTSLTIQCQVDSQVTMMFWYRQQPGQSLTLIATANQGSEATYESGFVIDKFPISRPNLTFSTLTVSNMSPEDSSIYLCSVEWGWTSGSQGETQYFGPGTRLLVL.

The chain uses TRBV7-8 and TRBJ1-2; 9 positions match TRBD1. V lost 0 bases, J lost 8 bases, and 4 bases stayed unmatched. CDR3 length: 14 residues. Germline V gene lookup returns CDR1 SGHVS and CDR2 FQNEAQ. CDR3 sequence (DNA): TGTGCCAGCAGCTTAGCGGGACAGGGAAGGGGCTACACCTTC. Residues: CASSLAGQGRGYTF.

This clone was counted only a few times. This rearrangement joins TRBV2 to TRBJ1-1; TRBD1 matches 7 bases. The CDR3 spans 12 residues. V dropped 6 bases and J dropped 7; count of bases not matched to a gene: 5. Germline V lookup: CDR1 SNHLY, CDR2 FYNNEI. The CDR3, as DNA: TGTGCCAGCAGGGAACAGGGGCGTGAAGCTTTCTTT. It is translated as CASREQGREAFF. Full variable domain (missing parts from reference TRBV2 and TRBJ1-1): EPEVTQTPSHQVTQMGQEVILRCVPISNHLYFYWYRQILGQKVEFLVSFYNNEISEKSEIFDDQFSVERPDGSNFTLKIRSTKLEDSAMYFCASREQGREAFFGQGTRLTVV.

J is TRBJ1-1 and V is TRBV29-1; TRBD1 is a possible D gene (6 bases). The CDR3 has 14 residues. The V gene's germline CDR1 is SQVTM and CDR2 ANQGSEA. Trimming stripped 1 base from V and 7 bases from J, with 16 bases between. The CDR3 spells CSVEVSLAGVEAFF. The CDR3 region has the DNA TGCAGCGTTGAAGTTAGTTTAGCAGGGGTTGAAGCTTTCTTT.

This rearrangement joins TRBV5-1 to TRBJ2-1, with no clear D. CDR1 is SGHRS, CDR2 YFSETQ, per germline. The CDR3 sequence is 11 residues long. The V gene lost 3 bases and the J gene lost 5 bases, with 3 bases spanning the gap. CDR3 DNA: TGCGCCAGCAGCTCAAACAATGAGCAGTTCTTC. Translation gives CASSSNNEQFF.

V usage is TRBV5-6 and J usage is TRBJ2-5; 14 bases match TRBD2. After removal of 4 bases from V and 4 bases from J, the junction contained 3 bases not matched to a gene. The CDR3 extends over 15 amino acids. Germline V lookup: CDR1 SGHDT, CDR2 YYEEEE. The CDR3 sequence: CASSPGLAGAETQYF. The DNA of the CDR3 is TGTGCCAGCAGCCCGGGACTAGCGGGAGCAGAGACCCAGTACTTC.

This clone occurred once. The rearrangement uses TRBV27 and TRBJ2-3; 8 positions agree with TRBD2. Per germline, CDR1 MNHEY and CDR2 SMNVEV (reference sequence). There are 16 residues in the CDR3. The V and J ends lost 5 bases and 7 bases, in that order; junction bases with no gene match: 14. CDR3 nucleotide sequence: TGTGCCAGCAGTGAGAGTCCGGGACTAGGGGTTTATACGCAGTATTTT. Amino acids: CASSESPGLGVYTQYF.

This clone turned up a few times. This chain joins TRBV30 and TRBJ1-1; no reliable D call. The germline V and J ends were trimmed by 2 bases and 10 bases, with 11 bases remaining between them. In germline, CDR1 is GTSNPN, CDR2 SVGIG (reference sequence). CDR3 size: 11 residues. CDR3: CAWSTRRRAFF. Here the CDR3 DNA reads TGTGCCTGGAGTACGCGAAGGCGAGCTTTCTTT.

The genes are TRBV28 and TRBJ2-3; no reliable D call. V dropped 6 bases and J dropped 0 bases, with 13 bases sitting between them. The CDR3 has 15 residues. Germline loops: CDR1 MDHEN, CDR2 SYDVKM. The CDR3 nucleotides are TGTGCCAGCAGCAGTCAGGTGGGGAGCACAGATACGCAGTATTTT. The encoded protein is CASSSQVGSTDTQYF.

The rearrangement joins TRBV10-3 to TRBJ2-2, with D unresolved. Trimming took off 4 bases at V and 5 bases at J, with 8 bases between the two ends. Germline V gives CDR1 ENHRY, CDR2 SYGVKD. The CDR3 contains 13 residues. The CDR3: CAISVKGTGELFF. The CDR3 DNA follows: TGTGCCATCAGTGTCAAGGGTACCGGGGAGCTGTTTTTT.